A single sample gave rise to the 5 T cell receptor beta chains below, sequenced in a study of cytomegalovirus exposure and HLA in healthy donors. Libraries were prepared by immunoSEQ multiplex PCR; TCRdb keeps only in-frame clonotypes and omits some of them. This table holds about 71,000 clones, 94% found once. The sample was PBMCs. These receptors were collected from a young woman in good health and CMV-seronegative.

The DNA for the CDR3 is TGTGCCAGCAGCGCGCCGGGACAATCATACGAGCAGTACTTC. It yields the protein CASSAPGQSYEQYF. V is TRBV7-9 and J is TRBJ2-7; TRBD1 might be the D (6 bases). Deletions cut 5 bases from V and 4 bases from J, with 15 bases between. This CDR3 comprises 14 residues. Germline CDR1 SEHNR, CDR2 FQNEAQ (reference sequence). Full variable domain (rest looked up from reference TRBV7-9 and TRBJ2-7): DTGVSQNPRHKITKRGQNVTFRCDPISEHNRLYWYRQTLGQGPEFLTYFQNEAQLEKSRLLSDRFSAERPKGSFSTLEIQRTEQGDSAMYLCASSAPGQSYEQYFGPGTRLTVT.

The CDR3 reads CAISGRGGELFF. The CDR3 coding sequence is TGTGCCATCAGTGGCAGGGGCGGGGAGCTGTTTTTT. This chain links TRBV10-3 with TRBJ2-2, with a tentative D call TRBD1 (6 bases). The CDR3 runs 12 residues. Trimming shortened V by 4 bases and J by 7 bases, and 7 bases separated the two germline ends. Per germline, CDR1 ENHRY and CDR2 SYGVKD.

The rearrangement links TRBV27 to TRBJ1-2; D call uncertain. V lost 3 bases and J 3 bases, leaving 11 bases between the germline ends. CDR3 length: 14 residues. CDR1 and CDR2 (germline): MNHEY, SMNVEV (reference sequence). The CDR3 region is CASSFRGSDYGYTF. DNA of the CDR3: TGTGCCAGCAGTTTTCGGGGTTCCGACTATGGCTACACCTTC.

J is TRBJ2-3 and V is TRBV15, with a weak D call TRBD1 (5 bases). Trimming shortened V by 3 bases and J by 4 bases, and 14 bases separated the two germline ends. The CDR3 covers 15 residues. The V gene's germline CDR1 is LNHNV and CDR2 YYDKDF (reference sequence). The CDR3 DNA reads TGTGCCACCAGCAGGTGGGCAGGGATACCAGATACGCAGTATTTT. It specifies CATSRWAGIPDTQYF.

This clone has just one count. The chain combines TRBV27 with TRBJ2-5; 8 bases line up with TRBD1. Germline CDR1 MNHEY, CDR2 SMNVEV (reference sequence). This CDR3 has 14 amino acids. Trimming removed 5 bases from V and 5 bases from J; junction bases left unmatched: 7. The CDR3, as DNA: TGTGCCAGCAGTGCATACGACAGGGGTGAGACCCAGTACTTC. Encoded protein: CASSAYDRGETQYF.